The T cell receptor beta chain described here comes from a study of identical twins. Regarding the study as a whole: Twin-shared out-of-frame alpha sequences showed excess low generation probability.

V shed 0 bases, J shed 9 bases, and the junction held 7 bases outside the gene matches. Germline V gene data show CDR1 as SGDLS and CDR2 as YYNGEE. The CDR3 extends over 15 amino acids. Many counts were recorded for this clonotype. Its antigen remains unknown. Via MiXCR, TCRdb re-called the 5' RACE reads, giving one row per CDR3 protein. This repertoire shows 150,000 or so distinct CDR3 sequences, 3% to 4.5% found once; its top ten account for 7% to 10%. The chain links TRBV9 to TRBJ2-1; 9 bases fit TRBD2. The clonotype was recovered from a man aged 18 to 30 in good health. The specimen sequenced was memory T cells sorted from blood. The CDR3 bases are TGTGCCAGCAGCGTAGAGTTAGCGGGAGTCGCTGAGCAGTTCTTC. It translates to CASSVELAGVAEQFF.